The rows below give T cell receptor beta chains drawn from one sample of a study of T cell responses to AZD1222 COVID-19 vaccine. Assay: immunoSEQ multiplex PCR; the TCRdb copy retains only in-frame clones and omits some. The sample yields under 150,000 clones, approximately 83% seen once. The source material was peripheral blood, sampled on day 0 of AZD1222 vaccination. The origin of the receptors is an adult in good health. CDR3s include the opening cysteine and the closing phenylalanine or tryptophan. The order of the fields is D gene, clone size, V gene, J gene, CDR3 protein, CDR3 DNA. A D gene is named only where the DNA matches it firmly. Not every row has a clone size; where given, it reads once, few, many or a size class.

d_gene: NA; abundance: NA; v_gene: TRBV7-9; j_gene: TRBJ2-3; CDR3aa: CASSSGRDKRQYF; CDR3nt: TGTGCCAGCAGCTCCGGCCGGGACAAGAGGCAGTATTTT
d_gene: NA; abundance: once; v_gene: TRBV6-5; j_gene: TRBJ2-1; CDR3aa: CASSYSNTNEQFF; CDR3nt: TGTGCCAGCAGTTACTCGAATACCAATGAGCAGTTCTTC
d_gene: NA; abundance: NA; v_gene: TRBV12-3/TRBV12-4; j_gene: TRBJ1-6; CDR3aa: CASSQDRISPLHF; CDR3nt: TGTGCCAGCAGCCAGGACAGAATTTCACCCCTCCACTTT
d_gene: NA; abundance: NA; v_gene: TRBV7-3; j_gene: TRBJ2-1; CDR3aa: CASSQSGYNEQFF; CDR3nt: TGTGCCAGCAGCCAATCCGGCTACAATGAGCAGTTCTTC
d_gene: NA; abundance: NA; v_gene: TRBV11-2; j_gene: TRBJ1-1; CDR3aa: CASSPLTANTEAFF; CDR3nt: TGTGCCAGCAGCCCTTTAACAGCGAACACTGAAGCTTTCTTT
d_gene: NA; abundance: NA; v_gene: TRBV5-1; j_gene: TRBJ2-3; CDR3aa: CASRGASTDTQYF; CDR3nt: TGCGCCAGCAGAGGCGCCAGCACAGATACGCAGTATTTT
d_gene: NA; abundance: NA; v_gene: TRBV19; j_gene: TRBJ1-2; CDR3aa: CASSLGGQPHYGYTF; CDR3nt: TGTGCCAGTAGTCTCGGAGGACAGCCTCACTATGGCTACACCTTC
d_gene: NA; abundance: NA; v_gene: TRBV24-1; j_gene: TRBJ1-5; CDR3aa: CATSFGSSNQPQHF; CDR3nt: TGTGCCACCTCTTTCGGGAGTAGCAATCAGCCCCAGCATTTT
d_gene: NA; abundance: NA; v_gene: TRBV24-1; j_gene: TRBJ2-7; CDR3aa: CATSDSRTPKEQYF; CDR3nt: TGTGCCACCAGTGATTCTAGGACTCCTAAGGAGCAGTACTTC
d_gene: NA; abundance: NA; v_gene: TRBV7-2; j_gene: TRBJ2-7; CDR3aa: CASSLGPRTNYEQYF; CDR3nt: TGTGCCAGCAGCTTAGGACCCAGAACGAACTACGAGCAGTACTTC
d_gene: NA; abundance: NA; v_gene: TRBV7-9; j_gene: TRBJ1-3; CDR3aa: CASLFGRGNSGNTIYF; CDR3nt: TGTGCCAGCCTTTTTGGAAGAGGGAACTCTGGAAACACCATATATTTT
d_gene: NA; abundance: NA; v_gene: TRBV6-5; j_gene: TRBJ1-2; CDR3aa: CASTQGGVYGYTF; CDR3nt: TGTGCCAGCACCCAGGGTGGGGTCTATGGCTACACCTTC
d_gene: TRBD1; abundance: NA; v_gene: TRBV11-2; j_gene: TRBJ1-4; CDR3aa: CASSQTGANEKLFF; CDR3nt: TGTGCCAGCAGCCAGACAGGGGCTAATGAAAAACTGTTTTTT
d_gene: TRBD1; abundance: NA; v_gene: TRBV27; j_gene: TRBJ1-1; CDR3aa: CASSFGQGYTEAFF; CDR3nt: TGTGCCAGCAGTTTCGGACAGGGGTACACTGAAGCTTTCTTT
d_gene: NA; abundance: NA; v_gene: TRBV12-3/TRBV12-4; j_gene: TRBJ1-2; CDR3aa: CASSLLANYGYTF; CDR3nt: TGTGCCAGCAGTTTGTTGGCCAACTATGGCTACACCTTC
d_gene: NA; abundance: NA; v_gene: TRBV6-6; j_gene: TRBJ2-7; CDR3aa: CASSGSLVGGISYEQYF; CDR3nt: TGTGCCAGCAGTGGATCCCTAGTGGGGGGTATCTCCTACGAGCAGTACTTC
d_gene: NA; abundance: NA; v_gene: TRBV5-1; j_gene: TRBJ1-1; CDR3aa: CASAKGSTQIYVNTEAFF; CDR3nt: TGCGCCAGCGCAAAGGGCAGTACCCAGATATACGTGAACACTGAAGCTTTCTTT
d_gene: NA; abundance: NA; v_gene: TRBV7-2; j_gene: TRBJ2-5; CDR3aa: CASSSNRAPTETQYF; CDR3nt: TGTGCCAGCAGCTCTAATCGTGCCCCAACAGAGACCCAGTACTTC
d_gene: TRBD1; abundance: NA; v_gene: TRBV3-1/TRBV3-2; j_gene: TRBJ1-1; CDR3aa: CASSPWTGSNTEAFF; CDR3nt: TGTGCCAGCAGCCCCTGGACAGGGTCGAACACTGAAGCTTTCTTT
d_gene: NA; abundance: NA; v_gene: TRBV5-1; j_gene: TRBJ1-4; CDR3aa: CASNPSGGRREKLFF; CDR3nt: TGCGCCAGCAACCCAAGTGGGGGGAGACGCGAAAAACTGTTTTTT
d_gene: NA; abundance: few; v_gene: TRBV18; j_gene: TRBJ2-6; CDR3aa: CASSPGVGSGANVLTF; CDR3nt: TGTGCCAGCTCACCAGGGGTGGGCTCTGGGGCCAACGTCCTGACTTTC
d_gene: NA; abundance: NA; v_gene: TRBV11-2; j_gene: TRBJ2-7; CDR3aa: CASRGDPRQEQYF; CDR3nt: TGTGCCAGCAGGGGGGACCCGCGACAGGAGCAGTACTTC
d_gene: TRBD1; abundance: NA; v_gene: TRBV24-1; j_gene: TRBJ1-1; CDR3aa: CATGTGSRTEAFF; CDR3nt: TGTGCCACCGGGACAGGGAGCAGAACTGAAGCTTTCTTT
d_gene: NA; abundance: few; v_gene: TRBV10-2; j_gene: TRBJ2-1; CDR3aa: CASRGIYDWDNEQFF; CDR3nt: TGCGCCAGCAGGGGGATTTACGATTGGGACAATGAGCAGTTCTTC
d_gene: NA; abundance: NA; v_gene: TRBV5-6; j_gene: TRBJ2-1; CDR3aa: CASSLELLLGDNEQFF; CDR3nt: TGTGCCAGCAGCTTGGAACTCCTCCTTGGCGACAATGAGCAGTTCTTC
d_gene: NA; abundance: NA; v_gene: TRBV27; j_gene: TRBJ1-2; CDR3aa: CASSPHEGRNYGYTF; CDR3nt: TGTGCCAGCAGTCCCCACGAGGGCCGTAACTATGGCTACACCTTC
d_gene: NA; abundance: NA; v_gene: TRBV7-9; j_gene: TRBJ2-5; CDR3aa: CASSCFGCETQYF; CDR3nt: TGTGCCAGCAGCTGCTTCGGGTGTGAGACCCAGTACTTC
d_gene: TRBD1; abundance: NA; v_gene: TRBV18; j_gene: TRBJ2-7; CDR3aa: CASSPRAGTDYEQYF; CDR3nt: TGTGCCAGCTCACCCCGCGCCGGGACAGATTACGAGCAGTACTTC
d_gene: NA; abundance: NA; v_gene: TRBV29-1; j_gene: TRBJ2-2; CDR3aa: CSVEPGDGELFF; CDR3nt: TGCAGCGTTGAACCGGGGGACGGGGAGCTGTTTTTT
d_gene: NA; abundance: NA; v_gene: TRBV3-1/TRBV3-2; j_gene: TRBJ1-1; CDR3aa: CASSQGRSLNTEAFF; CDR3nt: TGTGCCAGCAGCCAAGGGCGGTCATTGAACACTGAAGCTTTCTTT
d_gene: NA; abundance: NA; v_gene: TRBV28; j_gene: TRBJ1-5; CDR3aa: CASSWLGGNQPQHF; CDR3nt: TGTGCCAGCAGTTGGCTCGGTGGCAATCAGCCCCAGCATTTT
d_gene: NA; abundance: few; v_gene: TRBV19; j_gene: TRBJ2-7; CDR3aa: CASSNFAGVYEQYF; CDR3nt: TGTGCCAGTAGTAACTTCGCAGGGGTCTACGAGCAGTACTTC
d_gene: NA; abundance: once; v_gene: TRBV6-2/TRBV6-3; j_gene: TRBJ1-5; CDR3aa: CASSYARGGQPQHF; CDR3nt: TGTGCCAGCAGTTACGCCAGGGGAGGTCAGCCCCAGCATTTT
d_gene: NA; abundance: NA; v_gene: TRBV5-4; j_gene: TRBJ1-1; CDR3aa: CASSWGVGTEAFF; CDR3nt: TGTGCCAGCAGCTGGGGGGTAGGCACTGAAGCTTTCTTT
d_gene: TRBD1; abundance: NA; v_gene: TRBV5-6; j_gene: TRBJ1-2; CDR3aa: CASSLGTGRGYTF; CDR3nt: TGTGCCAGCAGCTTGGGGACAGGGCGCGGCTACACCTTC
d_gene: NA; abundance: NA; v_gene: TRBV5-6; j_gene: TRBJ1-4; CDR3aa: CASSLLQTRIATNEKLFF; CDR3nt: TGTGCCAGCAGCTTGTTACAGACCCGGATCGCAACTAATGAAAAACTGTTTTTT
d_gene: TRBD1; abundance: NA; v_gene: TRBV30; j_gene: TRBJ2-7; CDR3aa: CAWSSEGAGEQYF; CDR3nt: TGTGCCTGGAGTTCAGAGGGGGCCGGCGAGCAGTACTTC